The 22 T cell receptor beta chains below were found in one sample sequenced in a study of early T cells in non-severe SARS-CoV-2 infection. MiXCR was run by TCRdb on the 5' RACE reads, yielding one entry per CDR3 protein. The sample consists of about 64,000 distinct CDR3 sequences, approximately 14% of them appearing once. Sequencing used whole blood. The receptors come from an adult who was a healthcare worker with PCR-confirmed SARS-CoV-2 infection or an uninfected control (not recorded which).

This clonotype occurred many times. This chain uses TRBV7-9 with TRBJ1-1; D is perhaps TRBD1 (5 bases). The CDR3 length is 16 residues. Per the germline V gene, CDR1 is SEHNR and CDR2 is FQNEAQ (reference sequence). The V gene lost 3 bases and the J gene lost 3 bases, with 17 bases spanning the gap. This CDR3 is CASSFKGLSVDTEAFF. CDR3 sequence (DNA): TGTGCCAGCAGCTTTAAGGGGCTGTCGGTGGACACTGAAGCTTTCTTT.

J is TRBJ2-3 and V is TRBV10-3; D call uncertain. Per germline, CDR1 ENHRY and CDR2 SYGVKD. This CDR3 has 11 residues. V was pared by 8 bases and J by 0 bases, with 3 bases between. This chain's CDR3 is CAIESTDTQYF. The CDR3 DNA follows: TGTGCCATCGAAAGCACAGATACGCAGTATTTT.

Many counts were recorded for this clonotype. The chain is built from TRBV6-2 or TRBV6-3 and TRBJ2-7, with a weak D call TRBD1 (5 bases). The CDR3 covers 14 residues. Per the germline V gene, CDR1 is MNHEY and CDR2 is SVGEGT. Trimming left V 6 bases short and J 6 bases short, with 18 bases between. The CDR3, as DNA: TGTGCCAGCAGCTCAAGGGGTACTTTCGGCGAGCAGTACTTC. The encoded protein is CASSSRGTFGEQYF.

Ten or more counts support this clonotype. J is TRBJ2-3 and V is TRBV20-1, with 8 bases that match TRBD1. The ends lost 8 bases at V and 3 bases at J; junction bases unmatched: 7. The CDR3 consists of 13 residues. The germline V gene has CDR1 DFQATT and CDR2 SNEGSKA (reference sequence). The DNA of the CDR3 is TGCAGTCCCCGGACAGGGAATACAGATACGCAGTATTTT. It is translated as CSPRTGNTDTQYF.

This clonotype was seen repeatedly, ten times or more. V is TRBV7-3 and J is TRBJ2-3; weak D call: TRBD2 (6 bases). This CDR3 is 16 amino acids long. V shed 3 bases and J shed 1 base, with 14 bases lying between them. Germline V gene sequence: CDR1 SGHTA, CDR2 FQGTGA. The CDR3 sequence is CASSLTRGWGTDTQYF. The CDR3 nucleotides read TGTGCCAGCAGCTTGACTCGGGGGTGGGGCACAGATACGCAGTATTTT.

This chain joins TRBV12-3 or TRBV12-4 and TRBJ1-2, with 10 bases matching TRBD1. V was pared by 7 bases and J by 6 bases, with 8 bases of the junction left unmatched. The CDR3 is 14 residues long. CDR3 in DNA: TGTGCCAGCATCCCGGGACAGGGGTTGGATGGCTACACCTTC. Protein: CASIPGQGLDGYTF.

This clonotype was detected only a few times. The V and J genes are TRBV29-1 and TRBJ2-3; 10 positions agree with TRBD1. Germline V CDR1 and CDR2: SQVTM, ANQGSEA. CDR3 length equals 14 residues. With V trimmed by 7 bases and J by 5 bases, 9 bases remained unmatched. This CDR3 is CSAEGQGKGDTQYF. CDR3 bases: TGCAGCGCCGAGGGACAGGGGAAGGGAGATACGCAGTATTTT.

The chain carries TRBV27 and TRBJ2-5, with D perhaps TRBD2 (5 bases). Germline V CDR1 and CDR2: MNHEY, SMNVEV (reference sequence). The CDR3 runs 14 residues. The ends were cut back, 2 bases at V and 4 bases at J, with 11 bases in the middle. CDR3 amino acids: CASSLDGGLETQYF. CDR3 DNA: TGTGCCAGCAGTTTAGACGGCGGGCTAGAGACCCAGTACTTC.

This clonotype was picked up a small number of times. This chain connects TRBV5-1 to TRBJ1-2, with TRBD1 identical over 10 bases. V was clipped by 3 bases and J by 6 bases; unmatched bases: 11. The CDR3 is made up of 16 amino acids. Germline V gives CDR1 SGHRS, CDR2 YFSETQ. The CDR3 spells CASSSISGQGSDGYTF. The CDR3 nucleotides read TGCGCCAGCAGCTCCATTTCGGGACAGGGGAGTGATGGCTACACCTTC. The full variable domain, with the rest looked up from reference TRBV5-1 and TRBJ1-2, is KAGVTQTPRYLIKTRGQQVTLSCSPISGHRSVSWYQQTPGQGLQFLFEYFSETQRNKGNFPGRFSGRQFSNSRSEMNVSTLELGDSALYLCASSSISGQGSDGYTFGSGTRLTVV.

The V gene is TRBV7-6, the J gene TRBJ2-7, with D uncertain. Between the trimmed V and J ends, which lost 5 bases and 0 bases, there was a span of 8 bases. Germline-derived CDR1 and CDR2 are SGHVS and FNYEAQ. The CDR3 covers 13 residues. The CDR3 loop is CASSPHTSYEQYF. CDR3 in DNA: TGTGCCAGCAGCCCCCATACCTCCTACGAGCAGTACTTC.

In DNA, the CDR3 is TGTGCCACCAGCAGAGCCTCGGACAGGCAAGAGACCCAGTACTTC. Translating it yields CATSRASDRQETQYF. The chain links TRBV15 to TRBJ2-5; TRBD1 matches 7 bases. V trimming: 1 base; J trimming: 2 bases; junction bases outside the gene matches: 4. The CDR3 has 15 residues. The germline gives CDR1 LNHNV, CDR2 YYDKDF (reference sequence).

This clonotype was seen a few times. The chain couples TRBV29-1 to TRBJ2-3; D not resolved. CDR1 is SQVTM, CDR2 ANQGSEA, per germline. Between the trimmed V and J ends, which lost 4 bases and 6 bases, there was a span of 23 bases. The CDR3 sequence is 16 residues long. The CDR3 coding sequence is TGCAGCGTTGTCCCCCCCACCTGGACCCACACGGATACGCAGTATTTT. This gives the protein CSVVPPTWTHTDTQYF.

Ten or more counts support this clonotype. The chain combines TRBV19 with TRBJ1-4; maybe TRBD1 (5 bases). The CDR3 loop spans 16 amino acids. The V end lost 4 bases, the J end lost 4 bases, and 16 bases lay between the germline ends. Germline V gene data show CDR1 as LNHDA and CDR2 as SQIVND (reference sequence). The CDR3: CASSKGLQTINEKLFF. The CDR3 DNA reads TGTGCCAGTAGTAAGGGGTTACAGACAATTAATGAAAAACTGTTTTTT. The entire variable domain, with the rest obtained from reference TRBV19 and TRBJ1-4, is as follows: DGGITQSPKYLFRKEGQNVTLSCEQNLNHDAMYWYRQDPGQGLRLIYYSQIVNDFQKGDIAEGYSVSREKKESFPLTVTSAQKNPTAFYLCASSKGLQTINEKLFFGSGTQLSVL.

J is TRBJ2-1 and V is TRBV12-5; D remains unclear. Germline V CDR1 and CDR2: LGHNT, FRNRAP. Trimming stripped 5 bases from V and 5 bases from J, with 7 bases between. CDR3 size: 12 residues. The CDR3 DNA follows: TGTGCTAGTGGTCAGAGTAACAATGAGCAGTTCTTC. It is translated as CASGQSNNEQFF.

In this sample, this clonotype turned up a few times. J is TRBJ2-3 and V is TRBV10-1; D might be TRBD1 (7 bases). The V gene's germline CDR1 is WNHNN and CDR2 SYGVQD (reference sequence). The V end lost 0 bases, the J end lost 3 bases, and 13 bases lay between the germline ends. The CDR3 covers 16 residues. This CDR3 reads CASSESRGAPTDTQYF. Written as DNA, the CDR3 is TGCGCCAGCAGTGAGTCCAGGGGGGCCCCAACAGATACGCAGTATTTT.

Many counts were recorded for this clonotype. The V call is TRBV9, the J call TRBJ2-3; TRBD2 agrees at 8 bases. The trim removed 4 bases at V and 2 bases at J, leaving 6 bases unmatched. CDR1 is SGDLS, CDR2 YYNGEE, per germline. This CDR3 is 15 amino acids long. For the CDR3, the DNA is TGTGCCAGCAGCTCCTTTAGCGGGGACACAGATACGCAGTATTTT. Protein sequence: CASSSFSGDTDTQYF.

This clonotype was detected a few times. The chain uses TRBV4-2 and TRBJ1-4, with D possibly being TRBD1 (6 bases). The germline V gene has CDR1 LGHNA and CDR2 YNFKEQ. The CDR3 is 16 amino acids. Between the trimmed V and J ends, which lost 1 base and 7 bases, there was a span of 16 bases. The DNA for the CDR3 is TGTGCCAGCAGCCAAGCCCCGGGGGGGCTGGGTGAAAAACTGTTTTTT. This encodes CASSQAPGGLGEKLFF.

V usage is TRBV29-1 and J usage is TRBJ2-5; tentatively, D is TRBD2 (6 bases). Trimming removed 3 bases from V and 2 bases from J, with 10 bases in between. CDR3 length: 13 amino acids. Per the germline V gene, CDR1 is SQVTM and CDR2 is ANQGSEA. The CDR3 sequence: CSVDGTYQETQYF. In DNA form, the CDR3 reads TGCAGCGTTGACGGGACTTATCAAGAGACCCAGTACTTC.

The chain couples TRBV12-3 or TRBV12-4 to TRBJ1-6; D is possibly TRBD1 (5 bases). Trimming took off 3 bases at V and 2 bases at J, with 17 bases between the two ends. The CDR3 covers 18 residues. The CDR3 region has the DNA TGTGCCAGCAGTTTCTTCTCCTTTGTGGACACCTATAATTCACCCCTCCACTTT. Translating gives CASSFFSFVDTYNSPLHF.

This clonotype was recorded many times. V usage is TRBV6-5 and J usage is TRBJ2-7; D remains ambiguous. Trimming left V 5 bases short and J 2 bases short, with 13 bases between. Germline lookup yields CDR1 MNHEY and CDR2 SVGAGI. The CDR3 has 14 residues. The CDR3 is CASSPTWTAYEQYF. CDR3 DNA: TGTGCCAGCAGTCCAACCTGGACGGCCTACGAGCAGTACTTC.

This clonotype was seen at least ten times. This chain connects TRBV11-2 to TRBJ2-7, with 9 bases that match TRBD1. With V trimmed by 1 base and J by 2 bases, 3 bases remained unmatched. The CDR3 contains 15 residues. CDR1 and CDR2 from the germline V gene are SGHAT and FQNNGV. CDR3: CASSLGTGATYEQYF. The DNA for the CDR3 is TGTGCCAGCAGCTTAGGGACAGGGGCCACCTACGAGCAGTACTTC. Drawing the rest from reference TRBV11-2 and TRBJ2-7, the complete variable domain is EAGVAQSPRYKIIEKRQSVAFWCNPISGHATLYWYQQILGQGPKLLIQFQNNGVVDDSQLPKDRFSAERLKGVDSTLKIQPAKLEDSAVYLCASSLGTGATYEQYFGPGTRLTVT.

The chain links TRBV7-3 to TRBJ2-1, with D unresolved. This CDR3 region has 12 residues. Trimming took off 1 base at V and 9 bases at J, with 7 bases between the two ends. Germline lookup yields CDR1 SGHTA and CDR2 FQGTGA. CDR3 sequence (DNA): TGTGCCAGCAGCTTAATTAAGGGTGAGCAGTTCTTC. Translated: CASSLIKGEQFF.